This T cell receptor beta chain is drawn from a study of regulatory T cells (dated by TCRdb to between 2017 and 2018). Regarding the research as a whole: T-cell receptor beta repertoires of sorted regulatory, conventional CD4+ and CD8+ T cells were compared between CD3G-deficient patients and healthy controls.

For the multiplex PCR, 52 forward TRBV primers and 13 reverse TRBJ primers were used, and amplification bias was corrected with both assay-based and computational methods. Within the immunoSEQ assay, multiplex PCR amplified rearranged TRB loci from genomic DNA. TRB amplicons were sequenced using an Illumina HiSeq platform. The original pipeline was this. Raw sequences were error-filtered and aligned to reference gene sequences by custom algorithms, then analyzed with the immunoSEQ online tools. Frequencies of productive and nonproductive TRB rearrangements were evaluated among both unique and total sequences. The likelihood of self-reactivity was estimated by examining two features, hydrophobicity and amino acid composition, of TRB CDR3 positions 6 and 7. Prism software was used to run t tests, Mann-Whitney tests or two-way ANOVA for comparisons between groups. Entries here come from immuneACCESS through TCRdb and include only in-frame sequences with V and J called. Some clones fail to appear in such tables; in the studies checked, an unresolved V gene covers under half of the shortfall, and the cause of the remainder is unknown. V, J and clone size are those of that table, while D and trimming were read from the DNA. Here the sample has 30,000 to 40,000 clones; over 75% occur a single time. Jointly, the top ten make up more than 2% of the sample.

Paper-wide results and their limitations: In patients, repertoires had restricted unique TRB V-J pairs and skewed V and J gene usage, with regulatory T cells showing the most marked changes. Hydrophobic residues at CDR3 positions 6 and 7 were enriched in conventional CD4+ T cells from CD3G-deficient patients, which suggests more self-reactive specificities.

With respect to this clone: Its antigen is not yet known. Base qualities were left out, and no much larger clone turns up one base away.

From cysteine to phenylalanine, the CDR3 is 14 amino acids long. Here the CDR3 DNA is all that survives: 42 bases in frame from base 1. The CDR1 and CDR2 encoded by the germline V gene are SGHRS and YFSETQ. Trimming takes 4 bases from V and 5 bases from J, and the germline ends sit 15 bases apart. Evidence of autoimmunity was found in all CD3G-deficient patients, and more severe autoimmunity was observed in two of the patients. At testing, patients were between 2 and 39 years old and showed lower naive and higher memory CD4+ and CD8+ T-cell proportions. CD4+ cells were FACS-sorted into CD25-high CD127-low regulatory T cells and CD25-low CD127-high conventional CD4+ T cells. Roughly six individuals with CD3G deficiency were included in the patient group. Patient samples and clinical data were obtained from an international physician network spanning the United States, Europe and Asia. Ficoll density separation was used to isolate peripheral blood mononuclear cells.

The receptor was isolated from a person aged 18 to 35 with CD3G deficiency. The chain links TRBV5-1 with TRBJ2-5, and the D gene may be TRBD2, 6 bases matching. The sequencing input was conventional CD4+ T cells sorted from blood. At the DNA level, the sequence is TGCGCCAGCAGCGCCGCACTAGCAGCGGAGACCCAGTACTTC. This yields the protein CASSAALAAETQYF.